The 29 T cell receptor beta chains below all came from one sample that was sequenced in a study of T-cell reconstitution after alpha-beta-depleted transplantation in children. The TCRbeta library incorporated unique molecular identifiers. Using its own MiXCR run on the PCR reads, TCRdb lists one record per CDR3 protein. Here the sample spans around 110,000 distinct CDR3 sequences, about 9.4% being singletons. The input for sequencing was PBMCs, taken before TCRalphabeta/CD19-depleted stem cell transplant. All receptors derive from a boy under 10 years old with acute lymphoblastic leukemia, due to receive a stem cell transplant.

This clonotype was recorded at least ten times. J is TRBJ2-7 and V is TRBV20-1; 8 bases map to TRBD2. With 4 bases clipped from V and 3 bases from J, the junction kept 11 bases outside the gene matches. Germline loops: CDR1 DFQATT, CDR2 SNEGSKA (reference sequence). The CDR3 runs 15 residues. The CDR3 DNA follows: TGCAGTGCTATTCTTCCGGGACTAGTGAGCTACGAGCAGTACTTC. The encoded protein is CSAILPGLVSYEQYF.

This clonotype has just a few counts. The chain is built from TRBV2 and TRBJ2-1, with D possibly matching TRBD2 (5 bases). V was clipped by 10 bases and J by 0 bases, with 10 bases between them. The CDR3 is 13 residues long. Germline CDR1 SNHLY, CDR2 FYNNEI. The CDR3 is CATRTLSYNEQFF. CDR3 coding DNA: TGTGCCACTCGGACTCTCTCCTACAATGAGCAGTTCTTC.

In this sample, this clonotype turned up many times. The chain links TRBV9 to TRBJ2-2; D gene unclear. Germline loops: CDR1 SGDLS, CDR2 YYNGEE. V lost 0 bases to trimming and J lost 2 bases, with 2 bases between them. The CDR3 consists of 13 residues. The CDR3 loop reads CASSVDNTGELFF. In DNA, the CDR3 is TGTGCCAGCAGCGTAGATAACACCGGGGAGCTGTTTTTT.

The J gene is TRBJ1-1, the V gene TRBV7-2; 7 positions agree with TRBD1. The germline gives CDR1 SGHTA, CDR2 FQGNSA. V lost 4 bases to trimming and J lost 3 bases; unmatched junction nucleotides: 5. The CDR3 loop spans 14 amino acids. The CDR3 loop is CASSSQGRDTEAFF. The CDR3 DNA follows: TGTGCCAGCAGCTCACAGGGGCGCGACACTGAAGCTTTCTTT.

This clonotype was recorded many times. The chain is built from TRBV6-5 and TRBJ2-7; D might be TRBD1 (5 bases). V was trimmed by 3 bases and J by 12 bases, leaving 15 bases between them. Germline CDR1 MNHEY, CDR2 SVGAGI. The CDR3 consists of 12 residues. The CDR3 nucleotides are TGTGCCAGCAGTTATGGTAGCAGGGTGTGGTACTTC. It translates to CASSYGSRVWYF.

The gene calls are TRBV11-2 and TRBJ2-2; no definite D call. The CDR3 consists of 15 residues. The V end lost 1 base, the J end lost 3 bases, and 9 bases lay between the germline ends. CDR1 is SGHAT and CDR2 is FQNNGV in the germline V gene. CDR3 residues: CASSLGDTYTGELFF. The DNA of the CDR3 is TGTGCCAGCAGCTTAGGAGACACCTACACCGGGGAGCTGTTTTTT.

This clonotype appeared a few times. J is TRBJ2-5 and V is TRBV20-1; 11 bases align to TRBD1. Germline V gene lookup returns CDR1 DFQATT and CDR2 SNEGSKA (reference sequence). The CDR3 covers 15 residues. V shed 3 bases, J shed 4 bases, and the junction held 7 bases outside the gene matches. The CDR3: CSARLDGTGGETQYF. The CDR3 nucleotides read TGCAGTGCTAGGCTGGACGGGACAGGGGGAGAGACCCAGTACTTC.

The V and J genes are TRBV20-1 and TRBJ2-3; D is uncertain. CDR1 is DFQATT and CDR2 is SNEGSKA in the germline V gene (reference sequence). The CDR3 extends over 11 amino acids. Trimming took 3 bases from V and 6 from J, leaving 7 bases between them. The CDR3: CSASKGDTQYF. The CDR3 bases are TGCAGTGCTAGTAAGGGCGATACGCAGTATTTT.

In this sample, this clonotype turned up a few times. The genes are TRBV20-1 and TRBJ2-7; possibly TRBD1 for D (6 bases). CDR1 and CDR2 (germline): DFQATT, SNEGSKA (reference sequence). This CDR3 spans 15 amino acids. V dropped 3 bases and J dropped 5 bases, with 20 bases sitting between them. The CDR3, as DNA: TGCAGTGCTAGGGGCCCCAGGGGCCCATCCCACGAGCAGTACTTC. Protein product: CSARGPRGPSHEQYF.

As DNA, the CDR3 is TGCGCCAGCAGCTTGGACATGACAGGCCCCACAGATACGCAGTATTTT. This sequence encodes CASSLDMTGPTDTQYF. The gene calls are TRBV5-1 and TRBJ2-3, with D possibly TRBD1 on 6 matching bases. CDR1 SGHRS and CDR2 YFSETQ come from the germline V gene. This CDR3 comprises 16 residues. Trimming cost V 0 bases and J 2 bases, with 13 bases left between them.

The chain employs TRBV27 and TRBJ2-2; D call uncertain. V lost 11 bases and J lost 2, with 12 bases in between. The CDR3 is 13 residues long. In germline, CDR1 is MNHEY, CDR2 SMNVEV (reference sequence). The CDR3 reads CASQAENTGELFF. The CDR3 region has the DNA TGTGCCTCTCAGGCAGAAAACACCGGGGAGCTGTTTTTT.

This clonotype has more than one count but fewer than ten. This chain uses TRBV25-1 with TRBJ2-7; 9 positions agree with TRBD1. V was clipped by 1 base and J by 1 base; unmatched bases: 5. Germline lookup yields CDR1 MGHDK and CDR2 SYGVNS. CDR3 size: 16 residues. The CDR3 is CASSEWGTGMSYEQYF. As DNA, the CDR3 is TGTGCCAGCAGTGAATGGGGGACAGGGATGTCCTACGAGCAGTACTTC.

V and J are TRBV20-1 and TRBJ1-2, with D possibly being TRBD1 (5 bases). Per the germline V gene, CDR1 is DFQATT and CDR2 is SNEGSKA (reference sequence). Trimming cost V 3 bases and J 7 bases, with 18 bases left between them. The CDR3 runs 14 residues. The CDR3 sequence is CSARWEAGRCGYTF. The CDR3 DNA follows: TGCAGTGCTAGGTGGGAGGCAGGGAGGTGTGGCTACACCTTC.

This clonotype was seen at least ten times. CDR3 residues: CSARNRRVTVSYEQYF. CDR3 DNA sequence: TGCAGTGCTAGGAACCGCCGGGTTACCGTCTCCTACGAGCAGTACTTC. This chain uses TRBV20-1 with TRBJ2-7; D remains unclear. V shed 3 bases and J shed 0 bases, with 18 bases lying between them. The germline gives CDR1 DFQATT, CDR2 SNEGSKA (reference sequence). This CDR3 is 16 amino acids long.

This clonotype was picked up many times. The CDR3 here is CASSLTRNTEAFF. The CDR3 DNA reads as TGTGCCAGCAGCTTAACTCGGAACACTGAAGCTTTCTTT. The chain combines TRBV7-3 with TRBJ1-1; no reliable D call. The CDR3 extends over 13 amino acids. V was shortened by 0 bases and J by 1 base, with 3 bases between the two germline ends. CDR1 is SGHTA and CDR2 is FQGTGA in the germline V gene.

The genes are TRBV5-1 and TRBJ2-3, with D possibly TRBD2 on 6 matching bases. The germline V gene encodes CDR1 SGHRS and CDR2 YFSETQ. V lost 7 bases, J lost 4 bases, and 13 bases lay in between. The CDR3 runs to 13 residues. CDR3 nucleotides: TGCGCCAGCCGCGGCGGGAACCCAGATACGCAGTATTTT. This encodes CASRGGNPDTQYF.

This clonotype turned up a few times. The rearrangement links TRBV5-6 to TRBJ1-5, with a tentative D call TRBD1 (6 bases). Deletions cut 2 bases from V and 7 bases from J, with 13 bases between. The CDR3 has 14 amino acids. Germline V gene lookup returns CDR1 SGHDT and CDR2 YYEEEE. The CDR3 here is CASSLQGGTQPQHF. CDR3 coding DNA: TGTGCCAGCAGCTTACAGGGAGGGACGCAGCCCCAGCATTTT.

This clonotype has more than one count but fewer than ten. The genes are TRBV4-1 and TRBJ2-3, with D perhaps matching TRBD2 (5 bases). V was cut by 0 bases and J by 1 base, with 8 bases left in between. The germline V gene has CDR1 MGHRA and CDR2 YSYEKL. This CDR3 contains 15 residues. DNA of the CDR3: TGCGCCAGCAGCCAAGAAGCTAGCCGCACAGATACGCAGTATTTT. As protein: CASSQEASRTDTQYF.

This clonotype was observed many times. The V and J genes are TRBV27 and TRBJ2-1; TRBD2 matches 9 bases. The CDR3 loop spans 16 amino acids. The germline gives CDR1 MNHEY, CDR2 SMNVEV (reference sequence). V shed 5 bases, J shed 4 bases, and the junction held 9 bases outside the gene matches. CDR3 in DNA: TGTGCCAGCAGTCCCTTCACTAGCGGGTTATACAATGAGCAGTTCTTC. Translated: CASSPFTSGLYNEQFF.

This clonotype was recorded at least ten times. The V gene is TRBV7-3, the J gene TRBJ1-2; D is uncertain. CDR1 is SGHTA, CDR2 FQGTGA, per germline. This CDR3 is built from 13 residues. Deletions cut 5 bases from V and 7 bases from J, with 14 bases between. In DNA form, the CDR3 reads TGTGCCAGCAGCCTAAGTATGGGGATTGGCTACACCTTC. Residues: CASSLSMGIGYTF.

The chain employs TRBV27 and TRBJ2-5, with 14 bases fitting TRBD2. The ends lost 4 bases at V and 2 bases at J; junction bases unmatched: 6. Germline CDR1 reads MNHEY; CDR2 reads SMNVEV (reference sequence). CDR3 length: 17 residues. CDR3 bases: TGTGCCAGCAGTTCCGCGGGACTAGCGGGAGCTCAAGAGACCCAGTACTTC. As protein: CASSSAGLAGAQETQYF.

This clonotype was recorded at least ten times. As the CDR3 is not closed by the conserved phenylalanine or tryptophan, this likely results from a read error. Because the CDR3's place on the DNA is in doubt, the DNA is left out and the CDR3 is given as listed by TCRdb. The J gene is TRBJ2-7, the V gene TRBV2; TRBD2, the table's D call, lacks a check against the DNA. The CDR3 is 11 amino acids in total, end residues counted. Germline V gene lookup returns CDR1 SNHLY and CDR2 FYNNEI. CDR3 sequence reads: CASSGDGTSTY.

This clonotype was seen a few times. The chain carries TRBV20-1 and TRBJ1-5; 10 bases line up with TRBD1. The germline V gene has CDR1 DFQATT and CDR2 SNEGSKA (reference sequence). V dropped 3 bases and J dropped 7; count of bases not matched to a gene: 6. The CDR3 is made up of 14 amino acids. DNA of the CDR3: TGCAGTGCTAGGGCCGGACAGGGGGGCCAGCCCCAGCATTTT. Its translation is CSARAGQGGQPQHF.

Ten or more counts support this clonotype. CDR3 nucleotides: TGTGCCAGCAGTGACCCTCGGGGAGTCCTAAATGAGCAGTTCTTC. Translation: CASSDPRGVLNEQFF. The J gene is TRBJ2-1, the V gene TRBV25-1; D possibly corresponds to TRBD2 (5 bases). Between the trimmed V and J ends, which lost 3 bases and 7 bases, there was a span of 16 bases. The CDR3 has 15 amino acids. Germline CDR1 and CDR2: MGHDK and SYGVNS.

This clonotype was counted many times. J is TRBJ2-2 and V is TRBV11-2; 7 nucleotides agree with TRBD2. There are 18 residues in the CDR3. J gave up 0 bases and V 4 bases, and 11 bases lay outside the gene matches. CDR1 is SGHAT and CDR2 is FQNNGV in the germline V gene. DNA of the CDR3: TGTGCCAGCAGCTCCCCCCGGAGCGGGACCGCGAACACCGGGGAGCTGTTTTTT. It codes for CASSSPRSGTANTGELFF. Full variable domain (remainder filled in from reference TRBV11-2 and TRBJ2-2): EAGVAQSPRYKIIEKRQSVAFWCNPISGHATLYWYQQILGQGPKLLIQFQNNGVVDDSQLPKDRFSAERLKGVDSTLKIQPAKLEDSAVYLCASSSPRSGTANTGELFFGEGSRLTVL.

This clonotype was detected only a few times. The chain joins TRBV15 to TRBJ2-7; D ambiguous. Germline V gene data show CDR1 as LNHNV and CDR2 as YYDKDF (reference sequence). Trimming stripped 5 bases from V and 2 bases from J, with 7 bases between. This CDR3 contains 12 residues. The CDR3 DNA is TGTGCCACCAGCCCAGGCCCCTACGAGCAGTACTTC. Protein: CATSPGPYEQYF.

This clonotype occurred many times. The chain is built from TRBV25-1 and TRBJ2-7; D perhaps matches TRBD1 (5 bases). Deletions cut 8 bases from V and 1 base from J, with 12 bases between. The CDR3 sequence is 13 residues long. The V gene's germline CDR1 is MGHDK and CDR2 SYGVNS. In nucleotides, the CDR3 is TGTGCCAGCGAGTCCAGGGCTTCCTACGAGCAGTACTTC. Its protein product is CASESRASYEQYF.

This clonotype was detected ten times or more. V gene TRBV20-1 combines with J gene TRBJ2-5; D remains unclear. The ends were cut back, 2 bases at V and 4 bases at J, with 11 bases in the middle. Germline lookup yields CDR1 DFQATT and CDR2 SNEGSKA (reference sequence). The length of the CDR3 is 13 residues. This chain's CDR3 is CSARPPGRETQYF. The CDR3 DNA is TGCAGTGCTAGACCCCCCGGGCGAGAGACCCAGTACTTC.

There are a few counts of this clonotype. The rearrangement links TRBV9 to TRBJ1-5, with 12 bases fitting TRBD1. Per the germline V gene, CDR1 is SGDLS and CDR2 is YYNGEE. J lost 7 bases, V lost 2 bases, and 10 bases had no gene match. The CDR3 consists of 17 residues. CDR3 residues: CASSVSGGDRGHQPQHF. The CDR3 bases are TGTGCCAGCAGCGTTTCTGGGGGGGACAGGGGGCACCAGCCCCAGCATTTT.